The T cell receptor beta chain under discussion was sequenced for a study of blood T cell repertoires in COVID-19. The germline CDR1 and CDR2 sequences are SGHNT and YENEEA. V gave up 8 bases and J gave up 7 bases, with 12 bases separating them. The CDR3 covers 11 residues. The protocol was immunoSEQ multiplex PCR, while the TCRdb copy is restricted to in-frame clones and leaves out a portion. The sample has some 70,000 clones, roughly 72% seen once. The sample taken for sequencing was peripheral blood. This TCR came from a man aged 55-75 years with COVID-19, enrolled during active disease. The chain carries TRBV11-3 and TRBJ2-7; D might be TRBD1 (5 bases). CDR3 DNA: TGTGCCAGCCGTCGAAGGACAGAGCAGTACTTC. Translated: CASRRRTEQYF.